This T cell receptor (beta chain) was documented in a study of shared clonotypes between healthy human individuals. Broader study findings: The rarefaction results pointed to incomplete sorted-subset sequencing despite large depth.

Sequencing was performed with immunoSEQ multiplex PCR; in TCRdb, only in-frame clones are kept and a portion is missing. The table includes approximately 980,000 clones, over 75% detected once. Notes on this clone: The antigen is undetermined.

The receptor's source is a man younger than 30 in good health. Specimen: memory CD4+ T cells sorted from blood. Noted subset: CD45RA-negative fraction.

CDR3 in amino acids: CASSKAIRAHEQYF. The CDR3 coding sequence is TGTGCCAGTAGTAAGGCAATACGAGCCCACGAGCAGTACTTC. J is TRBJ2-7 and V is TRBV19; D not certain. Germline values: CDR1 LNHDA, CDR2 SQIVND (reference sequence). Trimming shortened V by 4 bases and J by 5 bases, and 15 bases separated the two germline ends. The CDR3 contains 14 residues.